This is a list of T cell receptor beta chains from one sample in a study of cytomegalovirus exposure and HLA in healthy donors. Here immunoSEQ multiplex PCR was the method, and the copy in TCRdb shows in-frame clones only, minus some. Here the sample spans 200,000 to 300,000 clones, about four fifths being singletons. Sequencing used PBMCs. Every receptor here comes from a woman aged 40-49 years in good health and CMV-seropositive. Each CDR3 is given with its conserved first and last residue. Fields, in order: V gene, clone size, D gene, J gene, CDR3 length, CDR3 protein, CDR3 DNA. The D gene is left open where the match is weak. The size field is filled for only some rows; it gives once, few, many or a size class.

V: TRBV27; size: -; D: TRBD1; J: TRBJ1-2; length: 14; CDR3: CASHKTGANYGYTF; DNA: TGTGCCAGCCATAAGACAGGGGCTAACTATGGCTACACCTTC
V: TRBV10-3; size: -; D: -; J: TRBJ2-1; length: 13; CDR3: CAISRSGGDEQFF; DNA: TGTGCCATCAGTCGGAGTGGGGGCGATGAGCAGTTCTTC
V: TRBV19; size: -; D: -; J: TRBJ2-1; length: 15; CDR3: CASTASDWGHNEQFF; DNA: TGTGCCAGTACCGCGTCGGACTGGGGGCACAATGAGCAGTTCTTC
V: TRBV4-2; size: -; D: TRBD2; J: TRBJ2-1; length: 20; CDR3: CASSQDPISLAGVSYNEQFF; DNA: TGTGCCAGCAGCCAAGATCCCATCAGTCTAGCGGGAGTTTCCTACAATGAGCAGTTCTTC
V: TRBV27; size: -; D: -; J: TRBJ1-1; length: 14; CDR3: CASSLFSENTEAFF; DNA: TGTGCCAGCAGTTTATTCTCAGAGAACACTGAAGCTTTCTTT
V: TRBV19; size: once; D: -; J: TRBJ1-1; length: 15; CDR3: CASSITGSSETEAFF; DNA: TGTGCCAGTAGTATAACAGGAAGTTCGGAAACCGAAGCTTTCTTT
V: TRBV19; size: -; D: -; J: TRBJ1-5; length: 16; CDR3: CASTALGGRRREPQHF; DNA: TGTGCCAGTACCGCGTTGGGGGGACGACGACGCGAGCCCCAGCATTTT
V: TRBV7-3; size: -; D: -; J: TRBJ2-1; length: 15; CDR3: CASSLSGVRYNEQFF; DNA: TGTGCCAGCAGCTTATCCGGGGTAAGATACAATGAGCAGTTCTTC
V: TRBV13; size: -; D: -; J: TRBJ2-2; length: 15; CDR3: CASSLVAGFTGELFF; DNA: TGTGCCAGCAGCTTAGTCGCAGGGTTCACCGGGGAGCTGTTTTTT
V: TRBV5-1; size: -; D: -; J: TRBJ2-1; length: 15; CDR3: CASSLAGASYNEQFF; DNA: TGCGCCAGCAGCTTGGCTGGAGCCTCCTACAATGAGCAGTTCTTC
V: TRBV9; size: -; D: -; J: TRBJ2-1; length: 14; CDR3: CASSARDLHNEQFF; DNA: TGTGCCAGCAGCGCTCGGGACTTACACAATGAGCAGTTCTTC
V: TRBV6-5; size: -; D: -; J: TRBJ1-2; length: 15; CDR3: CASSSTPTEIYGYTF; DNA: TGTGCCAGCAGTTCCACCCCGACGGAGATCTATGGCTACACCTTC
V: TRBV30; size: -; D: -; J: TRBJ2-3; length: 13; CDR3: CAWGMDSRDTQYF; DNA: TGTGCCTGGGGAATGGACTCGAGGGATACGCAGTATTTT
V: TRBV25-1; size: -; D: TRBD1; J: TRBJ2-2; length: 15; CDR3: CASSGTGGYLGELFF; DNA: TGTGCCAGCAGTGGGACAGGGGGTTACCTCGGGGAGCTGTTTTTT